Here is one TCR beta chain with its context. Antigen: not known. At the DNA level, this CDR3 is encoded by other sequences in the same sample as well. Clones were read by immunoSEQ multiplex PCR, and TCRdb kept only the in-frame ones, dropping some. Among just over 350,000 clones listed, roughly 84% were seen once. Treatment specified: over 15 received Ad26.COV2.S at low or high dose, single or two shots; several received placebo; per-sample allocation not given. On day 63 after the first injection, vaccine and placebo recipients gave samples. This specimen comes from a study of Ad26.COV2.S vaccination and SARS-CoV-2 variants. V lost 3 bases, J lost 2 bases, and 7 bases lay in between. The CDR3 is made up of 13 amino acids. CDR1 is LNHDA and CDR2 is SQIVND in the germline V gene (reference sequence). Study-wide points: From the TCR breadth and depth analyses, total T cell responses may have been underestimated.

The sample in question was peripheral blood, obtained in a trial of Ad26.COV2.S vaccine versus placebo. The chain uses TRBV19 and TRBJ1-2; no reliable D call. The clonotype originates from a person aged 18-60 years who received the Ad26.COV2.S COVID-19 vaccine or a placebo. CDR3 in amino acids: CASSMGQNYGYTF. The CDR3 bases are TGTGCCAGTAGTATGGGCCAGAACTATGGCTACACCTTC. The complete variable domain, with remaining parts taken from reference TRBV19 and TRBJ1-2, reads DGGITQSPKYLFRKEGQNVTLSCEQNLNHDAMYWYRQDPGQGLRLIYYSQIVNDFQKGDIAEGYSVSREKKESFPLTVTSAQKNPTAFYLCASSMGQNYGYTFGSGTRLTVV.